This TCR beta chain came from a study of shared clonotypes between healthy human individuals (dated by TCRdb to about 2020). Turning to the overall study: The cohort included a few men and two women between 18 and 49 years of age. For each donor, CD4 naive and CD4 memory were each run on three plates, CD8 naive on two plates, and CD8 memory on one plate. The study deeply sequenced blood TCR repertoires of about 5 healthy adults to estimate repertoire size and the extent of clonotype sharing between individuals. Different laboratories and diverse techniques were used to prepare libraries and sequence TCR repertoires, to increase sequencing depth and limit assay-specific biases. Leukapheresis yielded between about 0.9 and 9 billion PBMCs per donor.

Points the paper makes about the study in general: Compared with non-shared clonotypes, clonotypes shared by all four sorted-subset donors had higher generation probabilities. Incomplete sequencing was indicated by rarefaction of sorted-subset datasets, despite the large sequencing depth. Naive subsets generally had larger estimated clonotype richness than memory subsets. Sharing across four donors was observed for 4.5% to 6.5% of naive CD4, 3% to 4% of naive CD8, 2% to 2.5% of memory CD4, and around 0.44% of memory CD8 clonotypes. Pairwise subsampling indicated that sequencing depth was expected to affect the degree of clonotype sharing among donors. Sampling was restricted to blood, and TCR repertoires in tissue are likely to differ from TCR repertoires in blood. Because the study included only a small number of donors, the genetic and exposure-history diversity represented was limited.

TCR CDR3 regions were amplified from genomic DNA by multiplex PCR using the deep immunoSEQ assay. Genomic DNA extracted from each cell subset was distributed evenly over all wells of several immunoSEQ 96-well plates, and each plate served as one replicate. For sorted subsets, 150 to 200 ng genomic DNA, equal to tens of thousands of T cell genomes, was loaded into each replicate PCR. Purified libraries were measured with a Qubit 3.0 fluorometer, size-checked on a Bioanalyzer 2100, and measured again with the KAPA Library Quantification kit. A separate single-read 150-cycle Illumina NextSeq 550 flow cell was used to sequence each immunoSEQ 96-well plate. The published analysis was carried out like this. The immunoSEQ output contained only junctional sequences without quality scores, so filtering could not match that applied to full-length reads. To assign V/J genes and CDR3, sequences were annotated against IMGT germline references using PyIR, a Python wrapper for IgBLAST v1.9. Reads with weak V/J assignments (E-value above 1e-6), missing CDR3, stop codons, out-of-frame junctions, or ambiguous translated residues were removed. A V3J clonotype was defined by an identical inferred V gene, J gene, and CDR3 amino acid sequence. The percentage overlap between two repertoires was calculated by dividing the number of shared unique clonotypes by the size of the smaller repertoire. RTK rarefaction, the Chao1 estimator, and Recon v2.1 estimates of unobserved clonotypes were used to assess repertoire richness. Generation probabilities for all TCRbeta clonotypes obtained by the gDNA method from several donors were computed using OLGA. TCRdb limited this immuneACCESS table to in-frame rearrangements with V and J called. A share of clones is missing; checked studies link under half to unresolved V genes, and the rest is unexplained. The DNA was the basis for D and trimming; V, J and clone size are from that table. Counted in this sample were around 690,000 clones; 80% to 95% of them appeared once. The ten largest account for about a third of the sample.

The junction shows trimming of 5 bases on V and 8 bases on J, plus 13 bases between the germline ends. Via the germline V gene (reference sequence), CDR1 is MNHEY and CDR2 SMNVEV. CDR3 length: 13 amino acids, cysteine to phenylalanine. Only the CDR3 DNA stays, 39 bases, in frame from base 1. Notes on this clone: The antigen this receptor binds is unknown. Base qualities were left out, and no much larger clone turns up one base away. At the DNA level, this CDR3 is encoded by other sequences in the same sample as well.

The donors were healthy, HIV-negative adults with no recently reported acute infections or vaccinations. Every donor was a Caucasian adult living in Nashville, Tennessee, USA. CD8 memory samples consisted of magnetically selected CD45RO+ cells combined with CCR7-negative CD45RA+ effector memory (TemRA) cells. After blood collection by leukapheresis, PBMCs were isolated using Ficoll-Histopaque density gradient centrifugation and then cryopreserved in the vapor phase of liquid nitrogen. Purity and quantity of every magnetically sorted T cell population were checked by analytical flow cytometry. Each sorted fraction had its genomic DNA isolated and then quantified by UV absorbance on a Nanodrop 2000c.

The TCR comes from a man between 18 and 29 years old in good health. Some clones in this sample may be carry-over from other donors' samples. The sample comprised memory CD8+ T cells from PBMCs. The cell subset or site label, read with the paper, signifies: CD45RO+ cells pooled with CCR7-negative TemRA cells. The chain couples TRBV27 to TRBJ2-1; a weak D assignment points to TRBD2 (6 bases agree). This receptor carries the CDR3 CASSPGGLDEQFF. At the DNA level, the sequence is TGTGCCAGCAGTCCTGGGGGACTCGATGAGCAGTTCTTC.